These 27 T cell receptor beta chains came from one sample sequenced in a study of vaccination and CD4 T cells after COVID-19. These receptors are not linked to any known antigen. Treatment specified: roughly ten-day PBMC culture with coronavirus spike peptide pools or control peptides (ViraFEST assay). The Oncomine TCR Beta short-read assay was applied to DNA of cultured CD4+ T cells. Using its own MiXCR run on the PCR reads, TCRdb lists one record per CDR3 protein. The sample has 12,000 or so distinct CDR3 sequences, around two fifths seen once; the top ten hold about 20%. The specimen sequenced was CD4+ T cells from blood, cultured in vitro. The receptors were sampled from a human donor who had recovered from COVID-19.

The sample holds a few counts of this clonotype. J is TRBJ1-1 and V is TRBV7-8, with a possible D match to TRBD1 (5 bases). The length of the CDR3 is 16 residues. The V end lost 0 bases, the J end lost 1 base, and 12 bases lay between the germline ends. Germline V lookup: CDR1 SGHVS, CDR2 FQNEAQ. CDR3 nucleotide sequence: TGTGCCAGCAGCTTAGCGTACGGGGGTGGGAACACTGAAGCTTTCTTT. Its translation is CASSLAYGGGNTEAFF.

There are a few counts of this clonotype. The gene calls are TRBV19 and TRBJ1-2; D not resolved. From germline, CDR1 is LNHDA and CDR2 SQIVND (reference sequence). The CDR3 covers 15 residues. V gave up 5 bases and J gave up 2 bases, with 15 bases separating them. In DNA, the CDR3 is TGTGCCAGTAGTCCCCACGCGGGCTCCAACTATGGCTACACCTTC. It specifies CASSPHAGSNYGYTF.

This clonotype was observed a handful of times. The rearrangement uses TRBV11-2 and TRBJ2-5, with D perhaps matching TRBD1 (6 bases). Looked up from germline, CDR1 is SGHAT and CDR2 is FQNNGV. Deletions cut 0 bases from V and 3 bases from J, with 17 bases between. This CDR3 is 17 amino acids long. The CDR3 region has the DNA TGTGCCAGCAGCTTAGAAATTGGTCAGGGGCCCGAAGAGACCCAGTACTTC. It yields the protein CASSLEIGQGPEETQYF.

This chain joins TRBV19 and TRBJ1-1, with a weak D call TRBD1 (5 bases). The CDR3 is 15 amino acids. From germline, CDR1 is LNHDA and CDR2 SQIVND (reference sequence). V lost 1 base and J 6 bases, leaving 15 bases between the germline ends. The CDR3 DNA reads as TGTGCCAGTAGTATAGGGGCGTTGGGGGACGCTGAAGCTTTCTTT. As protein: CASSIGALGDAEAFF.

V gene TRBV12-3 or TRBV12-4 combines with J gene TRBJ1-5, with a weak D call TRBD1 (5 bases). V dropped 2 bases and J dropped 7 bases, with 15 bases sitting between them. The CDR3 is 15 residues long. CDR3 protein: CASSLYSGRGQPQHF. As DNA, the CDR3 is TGTGCCAGCAGTTTATACTCAGGGAGGGGACAGCCCCAGCATTTT.

Comments on this clonotype: A junction boundary mismatches the germline segment, possibly from a read error. The V gene is TRBV2, the J gene TRBJ2-2, with TRBD1 matching over 9 bases. This CDR3 is 15 amino acids long. Germline CDR1 is SNHLY and CDR2 is FYNNEI. DNA for the CDR3: TGTGACAGCATGCCGGGACAGGGTATCACCGGGGAGCTGTTTTTT. Translation gives CDSMPGQGITGELFF. The entire variable domain, with the rest obtained from reference TRBV2 and TRBJ2-2, is as follows: EPEVTQTPSHQVTQMGQEVILRCVPISNHLYFYWYRQILGQKVEFLVSFYNNEISEKSEIFDDQFSVERPDGSNFTLKIRSTKLEDSAMYFCDSMPGQGITGELFFGEGSRLTVL.

Here the CDR3 reads CASLAGLSTDTQYF. The CDR3 DNA reads as TGTGCCAGCTTGGCGGGGCTTAGCACAGATACGCAGTATTTT. This chain joins TRBV7-9 and TRBJ2-3; weak D call: TRBD2 (6 bases). V was trimmed by 8 bases and J by 0 bases, leaving 12 bases between them. The CDR3 totals 14 residues. From germline, CDR1 is SEHNR and CDR2 FQNEAQ (reference sequence).

This clonotype is labeled as medium-sized (0.01 to 0.1%). This sequence joins TRBV6-5 and TRBJ1-6, with unresolved D. The V and J ends lost 0 bases and 10 bases respectively, with 13 bases between them. This CDR3 has 15 residues. Germline CDR1 and CDR2: MNHEY and SVGAGI. The CDR3: CASSYSNQPGSPLHF. As DNA, the CDR3 is TGTGCCAGCAGTTACTCGAACCAACCAGGCTCACCCCTCCACTTT.

The chain links TRBV15 to TRBJ2-3, with 7 nucleotides matching TRBD2. The CDR3 contains 16 residues. The germline V gene encodes CDR1 LNHNV and CDR2 YYDKDF (reference sequence). The ends lost 0 bases at V and 4 bases at J; junction bases unmatched: 7. The CDR3 nucleotides read TGTGCCACCAGCAGAGATGAGGTAGCGGGCCCAGATACGCAGTATTTT. This codes for CATSRDEVAGPDTQYF.

The chain employs TRBV6-2 or TRBV6-3 and TRBJ2-1; 8 bases agree with TRBD2. Per germline, CDR1 MNHEY and CDR2 SVGEGT. V lost 5 bases, J lost 1 base, and 4 bases stayed unmatched. The CDR3 has 15 amino acids. The DNA of the CDR3 is TGTGCCAGCAGTCCGGGGGGGAAGTCCTACAATGAGCAGTTCTTC. Encoded protein: CASSPGGKSYNEQFF.

The chain is built from TRBV12-3 or TRBV12-4 and TRBJ1-1; no reliable D call. CDR3 length: 11 residues. The V end lost 7 bases, the J end lost 7 bases, and 10 bases lay between the germline ends. The DNA for the CDR3 is TGTGCCAGCAAAGGAAGAAGTGAAGCTTTCTTT. It yields the protein CASKGRSEAFF.

This chain joins TRBV2 and TRBJ2-7; 8 nucleotides line up with TRBD1. V lost 4 bases to trimming and J lost 2 bases; unmatched junction nucleotides: 7. There are 15 residues in the CDR3. The germline gives CDR1 SNHLY, CDR2 FYNNEI. The CDR3 nucleotides are TGTGCCAGCAGTGGGGGGACAGGAGCTCCCTACGAGCAGTACTTC. Translating gives CASSGGTGAPYEQYF.

This clonotype is large by share. This chain joins TRBV6-1 and TRBJ1-2; D gene ambiguous. Germline values: CDR1 MNHNS, CDR2 SASEGT. CDR3 length: 14 amino acids. V was pared by 8 bases and J by 4 bases, with 17 bases between. CDR3 in amino acids: CASGQRGSPYGYTF. The DNA for the CDR3 is TGTGCCAGCGGTCAGAGAGGGTCCCCCTATGGCTACACCTTC.

The chain uses TRBV20-1 and TRBJ2-5, with 11 bases that match TRBD2. Per the germline V gene, CDR1 is DFQATT and CDR2 is SNEGSKA (reference sequence). V was clipped by 0 bases and J by 0 bases; unmatched bases: 9. This CDR3 comprises 18 residues. The CDR3 DNA is TGCAGTGCTAGAGACTTACTAGCGGGGGCCTCGTACCAAGAGACCCAGTACTTC. Amino acid sequence: CSARDLLAGASYQETQYF.

With regard to this clonotype: Sequence at one end of the junction differs from germline and may be a read error. This sequence joins TRBV7-2 and TRBJ1-2; D not resolved. CDR1 and CDR2 from the germline V gene are SGHTA and FQGNSA. This CDR3 contains 12 residues. The CDR3 nucleotides read TGTGACAGCAGTGGCGCAGGCTATGGCTACACCTTC. Amino acids: CDSSGAGYGYTF.

CDR3 sequence (DNA): TGCAGTGCACAATCCAGGGGCCAGACCCAGTACTTC. As protein: CSAQSRGQTQYF. The gene calls are TRBV20-1 and TRBJ2-5, with TRBD1 as a possible D gene (6 bases). The CDR3 contains 12 residues. Germline loops: CDR1 DFQATT, CDR2 SNEGSKA (reference sequence). V lost 6 bases to trimming and J lost 6 bases, with 14 bases between them.

The V and J genes are TRBV7-9 and TRBJ2-5; D remains unclear. V was shortened by 2 bases and J by 0 bases, with 10 bases between the two germline ends. Germline CDR1 reads SEHNR; CDR2 reads FQNEAQ (reference sequence). CDR3 length: 15 residues. The CDR3 here is CASSLKLRDQETQYF. The CDR3 bases are TGTGCCAGCAGCTTAAAACTTCGGGACCAAGAGACCCAGTACTTC.

CDR3 region: CASSGYSGEQYF. For the CDR3, the DNA is TGTGCCAGCAGCGGGTATTCGGGAGAGCAGTACTTC. This sequence joins TRBV5-4 and TRBJ2-7, with D possibly being TRBD2 (5 bases). Trimming cost V 4 bases and J 7 bases, with 12 bases left between them. The CDR3 has 12 residues. Germline lookup yields CDR1 SGHNT and CDR2 YYREEE (reference sequence).

The rearrangement joins TRBV11-2 to TRBJ2-3; D tentatively fits TRBD1 or TRBD2 (6 bases each). The V gene lost 1 base and the J gene lost 6 bases, with 14 bases spanning the gap. This CDR3 is built from 15 residues. Per germline, CDR1 SGHAT and CDR2 FQNNGV. The chain's CDR3 is CASSLVWGAGDTQYF. In DNA form, the CDR3 reads TGTGCCAGCAGCTTAGTTTGGGGGGCAGGTGATACGCAGTATTTT.

The chain is built from TRBV6-1 and TRBJ1-2, with TRBD1 matching over 9 bases. Germline V gene sequence: CDR1 MNHNS, CDR2 SASEGT. Trimming removed 6 bases from V and 5 bases from J; junction bases left unmatched: 10. CDR3 length: 15 amino acids. The CDR3, as DNA: TGTGCCAGCAGCCCCCTGACAGGGGGTTGGTATGGCTACACCTTC. Amino acid sequence: CASSPLTGGWYGYTF.

The J gene is TRBJ2-7, the V gene TRBV5-1; unclear D gene. The CDR3 spans 13 residues. Trimming pared 0 bases from V and 5 bases from J, leaving 9 bases between. Germline CDR1 and CDR2: SGHRS and YFSETQ. CDR3 nucleotide sequence: TGCGCCAGCAGCTTGGGGAACGAGGACGAGCAGTACTTC. It translates to CASSLGNEDEQYF.

The V call is TRBV2, the J call TRBJ2-5, with D possibly matching TRBD1 (6 bases). The germline V and J ends were trimmed by 7 bases and 9 bases, with 27 bases remaining between them. Germline V gene sequence: CDR1 SNHLY, CDR2 FYNNEI. The CDR3 consists of 16 residues. CDR3 coding DNA: TGTGCCAGCACTCCGAGACCGGGACACCGACAGGAGGCCCAGTACTTC. Encoded protein: CASTPRPGHRQEAQYF.

This clonotype was recorded a few times. V gene TRBV12-5 combines with J gene TRBJ2-5; no firm D call. Germline assignment: CDR1 LGHNT and CDR2 FRNRAP. The V gene lost 3 bases and the J gene lost 2 bases, with 10 bases spanning the gap. The CDR3 extends over 14 amino acids. In DNA, the CDR3 is TGTGCTAGTGGTTTTGGGCTAAATCAAGAGACCCAGTACTTC. Protein: CASGFGLNQETQYF.

V is TRBV6-1 and J is TRBJ1-2; D possibly corresponds to TRBD1 (5 bases). Germline values: CDR1 MNHNS, CDR2 SASEGT. V lost 5 bases and J lost 5, with 12 bases in between. CDR3 length: 13 amino acids. CDR3 coding DNA: TGTGCCAGCAGTCCTGACAGATCATATGGCTACACCTTC. Translating gives CASSPDRSYGYTF.

This clonotype is a singleton in its sample. The chain links TRBV6-2 or TRBV6-3 to TRBJ2-3; 7 bases align to TRBD1. Germline CDR1 is MNHEY and CDR2 is SVGEGT. The CDR3 sequence is 16 residues long. V shed 5 bases and J 0 bases; nucleotides not matched to a gene: 8. The DNA of the CDR3 is TGTGCCAGCAGTCGACCGGGACAGCAAAGCACAGATACGCAGTATTTT. Translating it yields CASSRPGQQSTDTQYF.

This clonotype was found a few times. This sequence joins TRBV20-1 and TRBJ2-3; the D is unclear. Germline V CDR1 and CDR2: DFQATT, SNEGSKA (reference sequence). The CDR3 sequence is 12 residues long. Trimming shortened V by 6 bases and J by 0 bases, and 7 bases separated the two germline ends. CDR3: CSALPSTDTQYF. CDR3 DNA sequence: TGCAGTGCCCTCCCTAGCACAGATACGCAGTATTTT.

The V and J genes are TRBV19 and TRBJ1-1; possibly TRBD1 for D (5 bases). With 10 bases removed from V and 0 bases from J, the gap between germline ends came to 15 bases. This CDR3 is 14 amino acids long. CDR1 is LNHDA and CDR2 is SQIVND in the germline V gene (reference sequence). As DNA, the CDR3 is TGTGCCACCGGGGGGAGGGGAGTGAACACTGAAGCTTTCTTT. Translated: CATGGRGVNTEAFF. The whole variable domain, remainder taken from reference TRBV19 and TRBJ1-1, is DGGITQSPKYLFRKEGQNVTLSCEQNLNHDAMYWYRQDPGQGLRLIYYSQIVNDFQKGDIAEGYSVSREKKESFPLTVTSAQKNPTAFYLCATGGRGVNTEAFFGQGTRLTVV.